Detailed here is one T cell receptor (beta chain). The length of the CDR3 is 14 residues. V lost 8 bases and J lost 5; bases outside the gene matches: 9. Germline V gene data show CDR1 as LNHDA and CDR2 as SQIVND (reference sequence). The source of the sample is a study of T cell changes during pregnancy in multiple sclerosis. Here immunoSEQ multiplex PCR was the method, and the copy in TCRdb shows in-frame clones only, minus some. The table records roughly 76,000 clones, around 90% of them present only once. Source: CD4+ T cells from peripheral blood mononuclear cells, taken after pregnancy. The receptor's source is a female donor with multiple sclerosis, enrolled in a pregnancy study. J is TRBJ2-5 and V is TRBV19, with 9 bases matching TRBD1. This CDR3 reads CASGSTGGRETQYF. CDR3 nucleotides: TGTGCCAGTGGGTCGACAGGGGGTCGGGAGACCCAGTACTTC. Looking up the rest from reference TRBV19 and TRBJ2-5 gives the full variable domain: DGGITQSPKYLFRKEGQNVTLSCEQNLNHDAMYWYRQDPGQGLRLIYYSQIVNDFQKGDIAEGYSVSREKKESFPLTVTSAQKNPTAFYLCASGSTGGRETQYFGPGTRLLVL.